The next 31 T cell receptor beta chains were all read from a single sample in a study of monozygotic twins with inflammatory bowel disease. TCRdb reprocessed the 5' RACE reads, keeping one entry per CDR3 protein, no DNA. This sample lists over 150,000 distinct CDR3 sequences; its ten largest clones have 2.4%. The sequencing input was blood. Receptor source: a human donor with ulcerative colitis or Crohn's disease, or a healthy co-twin of an affected twin (not recorded which).

The chain is built from TRBV3-1 and TRBJ2-6; TCRdb's assignment of TRBD2 cannot be checked, as there is no DNA. Germline loops: CDR1 LGHDT, CDR2 YNNKEL (reference sequence). The CDR3 is 16 residues long. The CDR3 sequence: CASSYYGEAGANVLTF.

The V and J genes are TRBV12-3 or TRBV12-4 and TRBJ1-5; without DNA, the TCRdb call of TRBD1 cannot be checked. The CDR3 runs to 16 residues. The CDR3 region is CASRPTGGAGNQPQHF.

The V gene is TRBV20-1, the J gene TRBJ1-6. Per germline, CDR1 DFQATT and CDR2 SNEGSKA (reference sequence). The CDR3 is made up of 14 amino acids. CDR3 region: CSARAWAENSPLHF.

The genes are TRBV7-9 and TRBJ2-2; the TCRdb D gene call, TRBD1, has no DNA to confirm it. The CDR3 loop spans 15 amino acids. CDR1 SEHNR and CDR2 FQNEAQ come from the germline V gene (reference sequence). The CDR3 sequence is CASSWTGQNTGELFF.

The rearrangement uses TRBV29-1 and TRBJ2-3; no DNA is available, so the TRBD2 call from TCRdb remains unchecked. The CDR3 sequence is 17 residues long. The germline CDR1 and CDR2 sequences are SQVTM and ANQGSEA. The chain's CDR3 is CSGSSSLTSGVTDTQYF.

The chain carries TRBV10-3 and TRBJ1-4; the TCRdb D gene call, TRBD1, has no DNA to confirm it. The germline CDR1 and CDR2 sequences are ENHRY and SYGVKD. The CDR3 has 19 residues. CDR3 region: CAISASRQGAEGSFEKLFF.

This chain links TRBV12-3 or TRBV12-4 with TRBJ2-1. The CDR3 spans 15 residues. The CDR3 here is CASALGGVSYNEQFF.

This sequence joins TRBV7-2 and TRBJ1-3. This CDR3 has 13 residues. Germline V lookup: CDR1 SGHTA, CDR2 FQGNSA. CDR3 protein: CASRPTARDTIYF.

The chain uses TRBV5-1 and TRBJ2-5; TCRdb's D call, TRBD1, is unchecked because there is no DNA. The CDR3 extends over 14 amino acids. In germline, CDR1 is SGHRS, CDR2 YFSETQ. This CDR3 is CASTRDVSQETQYF.

V gene TRBV6-5 combines with J gene TRBJ2-1; TCRdb returns TRBD1, unconfirmable since there is no DNA. In germline, CDR1 is MNHEY, CDR2 SVGAGI. The CDR3 is 15 residues long. The CDR3: CASSYGWGGYNEQFF.

The V and J genes are TRBV19 and TRBJ1-2. CDR1 is LNHDA, CDR2 SQIVND, per germline (reference sequence). The CDR3 spans 14 residues. The CDR3 loop is CASSGFHGDEGYTF.

This rearrangement joins TRBV27 to TRBJ2-2; TCRdb indicates TRBD1, and absent DNA this call remains unverified. The CDR3 extends over 15 amino acids. Germline assignment: CDR1 MNHEY and CDR2 SMNVEV (reference sequence). The CDR3 loop reads CASSSGTDNTGELFF.

The rearrangement links TRBV6-1 to TRBJ2-7; TCRdb selects TRBD2, and the lack of DNA leaves this call unchecked. CDR3 length equals 15 residues. Germline V CDR1 and CDR2: MNHNS, SASEGT. Here the CDR3 reads CASRLAGTTSYEQYF.

The V gene is TRBV20-1, the J gene TRBJ2-2. Germline CDR1 DFQATT, CDR2 SNEGSKA (reference sequence). CDR3 length equals 14 residues. Here the CDR3 reads CSARDQGTVGELFF.

The rearrangement links TRBV20-1 to TRBJ2-5; TCRdb picks TRBD1, but there is no DNA to check that call. Germline lookup yields CDR1 DFQATT and CDR2 SNEGSKA (reference sequence). The CDR3 spans 14 residues. CDR3 amino acids: CSAIDSQGGETQYF.

CDR3 residues: CSARGASSGGGMSYEQYF. The chain joins TRBV20-1 to TRBJ2-7; TCRdb indicates TRBD2, and absent DNA this call remains unverified. Germline-derived CDR1 and CDR2 are DFQATT and SNEGSKA (reference sequence). The CDR3 covers 18 residues.

The V call is TRBV5-5, the J call TRBJ1-1; the D call from TCRdb, TRBD1, cannot be confirmed without DNA. In germline, CDR1 is SGHKS, CDR2 YYEKEE (reference sequence). The CDR3 is 16 residues long. CDR3 region: CASSAPPGHPNTEAFF.

This rearrangement joins TRBV27 to TRBJ2-7; TCRdb returns TRBD1, unconfirmable since there is no DNA. CDR3 length equals 12 residues. CDR1 is MNHEY and CDR2 is SMNVEV in the germline V gene (reference sequence). CDR3 loop: CASSIRPGEQYF.

This CDR3 is CASSPGGAGGFEQYF. V and J are TRBV7-2 and TRBJ2-7; no DNA is available, so the TRBD2 call from TCRdb remains unchecked. CDR1 is SGHTA and CDR2 is FQGNSA in the germline V gene. The CDR3 consists of 15 residues.

The chain joins TRBV9 to TRBJ1-1. The CDR3 spans 14 residues. The germline V gene encodes CDR1 SGDLS and CDR2 YYNGEE. CDR3 protein: CASSIGQLNTEAFF.

The V gene is TRBV5-1, the J gene TRBJ2-5; TCRdb indicates TRBD1, and absent DNA this call remains unverified. The CDR3 sequence is 16 residues long. The germline V gene encodes CDR1 SGHRS and CDR2 YFSETQ. CDR3 residues: CASSTGQGAIGETQYF.

This chain connects TRBV7-6 to TRBJ2-2; TCRdb returns TRBD1, unconfirmable since there is no DNA. This CDR3 contains 22 residues. Germline loops: CDR1 SGHVS, CDR2 FNYEAQ. The CDR3 is CASSLALSGAWSRTANTGELFF.

This chain joins TRBV28 and TRBJ2-7; TCRdb's assignment of TRBD1 cannot be checked, as there is no DNA. The CDR3 covers 12 residues. CDR1 is MDHEN and CDR2 is SYDVKM in the germline V gene. CDR3 in amino acids: CASSLPGYEQYF.

This chain links TRBV24-1 with TRBJ2-5. The CDR3 is made up of 12 amino acids. The germline V gene has CDR1 KGHDR and CDR2 SFDVKD. The CDR3 reads CATAGNQETQYF.

The CDR3 protein is CASNNFSTGVKNIQYF. The chain uses TRBV12-3 or TRBV12-4 and TRBJ2-4; the TRBD1 assignment by TCRdb is unverifiable without DNA. CDR3 length equals 16 residues.

V gene TRBV7-3 combines with J gene TRBJ1-1. The CDR3 has 14 residues. From germline, CDR1 is SGHTA and CDR2 FQGTGA. CDR3 residues: CASSLASQYTEAFF. Variable domain in full (rest from reference TRBV7-3 and TRBJ1-1): GAGVSQTPSNKVTEKGKYVELRCDPISGHTALYWYRQSLGQGPEFLIYFQGTGAADDSGLPNDRFFAVRPEGSVSTLKIQRTERGDSAVYLCASSLASQYTEAFFGQGTRLTVV.

The CDR3 loop reads CASSLDSGRNYEQYF. This chain links TRBV7-2 with TRBJ2-7; the TCRdb call, TRBD2, lacks DNA for checking. CDR3 length equals 15 residues. CDR1 and CDR2 from the germline V gene are SGHTA and FQGNSA.

This rearrangement joins TRBV5-1 to TRBJ1-1. The CDR3 is 14 residues long. Germline values: CDR1 SGHRS, CDR2 YFSETQ. The CDR3 sequence is CASSLTDGYTEAFF.

The chain links TRBV15 to TRBJ2-4; checking the TCRdb D call of TRBD2 is not possible without DNA. Per germline, CDR1 LNHNV and CDR2 YYDKDF (reference sequence). This CDR3 has 17 residues. CDR3 loop: CATSRRKSGTAKNIQYF.

The chain links TRBV11-2 to TRBJ1-4; the D call from TCRdb, TRBD1, cannot be confirmed without DNA. The CDR3 runs to 15 residues. Per germline, CDR1 SGHAT and CDR2 FQNNGV. This CDR3 is CASSLVGDGGEKLFF.

The CDR3 protein is CASSKVGREATYNSPLHF. The rearrangement uses TRBV21-1 and TRBJ1-6; TCRdb gives TRBD1 as the D gene, but with no DNA this cannot be confirmed. TRBV21-1 is a listed pseudogene. The CDR3 spans 18 residues.